These 19 T cell receptor beta chains came from one sample sequenced in a study of cytomegalovirus exposure and HLA in healthy donors. 60 Vbeta and 13 Jbeta primers were used in PCR. Only in-frame clones appear in the TCRdb table, and some are missing; sequencing was by immunoSEQ multiplex PCR. The sample includes over 200,000 clones, roughly 87% seen only once; the top ten take nearly 6%. Input material: PBMCs. The origin of the receptors is a man aged 40-50 years in good health and CMV-seropositive.

The rearrangement joins TRBV10-2 to TRBJ1-2; D remains unclear. The CDR3 sequence is 13 residues long. V was shortened by 0 bases and J by 8 bases, with 10 bases between the two germline ends. The germline CDR1 and CDR2 sequences are WSHSY and SAAADI. CDR3 nucleotide sequence: TGCGCCAGCAGTGAGTCGGAGAAAAGAGGCTACACCTTC. Protein product: CASSESEKRGYTF.

V and J are TRBV7-3 and TRBJ2-1; TRBD2 might be the D (6 bases). Germline values: CDR1 SGHTA, CDR2 FQGTGA. The CDR3 runs to 16 residues. Trimming stripped 4 bases from V and 0 bases from J, with 13 bases between. CDR3 in amino acids: CASSSTGGGSYNEQFF. As DNA, the CDR3 is TGTGCCAGCAGCTCCACCGGGGGAGGCTCCTACAATGAGCAGTTCTTC. Using reference TRBV7-3 and TRBJ2-1 for the parts outside the CDR3, the full variable domain is GAGVSQTPSNKVTEKGKYVELRCDPISGHTALYWYRQSLGQGPEFLIYFQGTGAADDSGLPNDRFFAVRPEGSVSTLKIQRTERGDSAVYLCASSSTGGGSYNEQFFGPGTRLTVL.

For the CDR3, the DNA is TGCGCCAGCAGCTTTAAGACAGGGGGTGACAATGAGCAGTTCTTC. It yields the protein CASSFKTGGDNEQFF. This chain joins TRBV5-1 and TRBJ2-1, with TRBD1 identical over 9 bases. In germline, CDR1 is SGHRS, CDR2 YFSETQ. V lost 2 bases, J lost 5 bases, and 5 bases stayed unmatched. The CDR3 is 15 residues long.

Remarks on this clone: Relative to the germline gene, one junction end is altered; a read error may explain this. CDR3 coding DNA: TGTGCCAGCAGTGACCTGGGGGGGAACGCTGAAGCTTTCTTT. The encoded protein is CASSDLGGNAEAFF. The rearrangement uses TRBV25-1 and TRBJ1-1; a weak D match, TRBD1 (5 bases). The germline gives CDR1 MGHDK, CDR2 SYGVNS. This CDR3 spans 14 amino acids.

The rearrangement uses TRBV5-1 and TRBJ2-3, with a possible D match to TRBD2 (7 bases). The ends were cut back, 0 bases at V and 0 bases at J, with 11 bases in the middle. Germline V gene lookup returns CDR1 SGHRS and CDR2 YFSETQ. This CDR3 has 16 amino acids. The CDR3 sequence: CASSLVAGASTDTQYF. CDR3 coding DNA: TGCGCCAGCAGCTTGGTTGCGGGGGCTAGCACAGATACGCAGTATTTT.

The chain is built from TRBV5-1 and TRBJ1-1; D gene unclear. The length of the CDR3 is 13 residues. The V and J ends lost 3 bases and 4 bases respectively, with 10 bases between them. Germline V gene lookup returns CDR1 SGHRS and CDR2 YFSETQ. CDR3 sequence reads: CASSYQQSTEAFF. The DNA of the CDR3 is TGCGCCAGCAGCTACCAACAGAGCACTGAAGCTTTCTTT.

The J gene is TRBJ2-1, the V gene TRBV30; 7 nucleotides match TRBD1. Unmatched junction bases numbered 7, after V lost 4 bases and J lost 4 bases. Germline CDR1 is GTSNPN and CDR2 is SVGIG (reference sequence). The CDR3 spans 14 residues. CDR3 bases: TGTGCCTGGACACCGGGACAGCGATACAATGAGCAGTTCTTC. Its protein product is CAWTPGQRYNEQFF.

Only a few counts were recorded for this clone. The chain carries TRBV7-9 and TRBJ2-5; possibly TRBD1 for D (7 bases). The germline V and J ends were trimmed by 5 bases and 5 bases, with 12 bases remaining between them. CDR3 size: 13 residues. Germline CDR1 SEHNR, CDR2 FQNEAQ (reference sequence). CDR3: CASSARGRETQYF. DNA for the CDR3: TGTGCCAGCAGCGCCAGGGGGAGGGAGACCCAGTACTTC.

The CDR3: CASSLVAIGNTGELFF. The CDR3 region has the DNA TGTGCCAGCAGCTTAGTAGCGATCGGGAACACCGGGGAGCTGTTTTTT. The genes are TRBV7-8 and TRBJ2-2, with D possibly matching TRBD2 (5 bases). Germline V gene sequence: CDR1 SGHVS, CDR2 FQNEAQ. The ends were cut back, 1 base at V and 1 base at J, with 10 bases in the middle. This CDR3 comprises 16 residues.

The genes are TRBV29-1 and TRBJ2-7; TRBD1 matches at 9 bases. CDR3 length: 13 residues. CDR1 and CDR2 from the germline V gene are SQVTM and ANQGSEA. V gave up 7 bases and J gave up 2 bases; unmatched junction bases: 6. CDR3 residues: CSAVGQGTYEQYF. For the CDR3, the DNA is TGCAGCGCTGTGGGACAGGGAACCTACGAGCAGTACTTC.

Concerning this clone itself: One junction end disagrees with the germline gene, perhaps due to a read error. This chain links TRBV7-7 with TRBJ2-1; 10 bases are shared with TRBD2. CDR3 size: 14 residues. Germline values: CDR1 SSHAT, CDR2 FNYEAQ (reference sequence). CDR3 DNA: TGTGCTAGCAGCCGAGCGGGAGGGCTCGATGAGCAGTTCTTC. It encodes CASSRAGGLDEQFF.

The chain has TRBV5-1 and TRBJ1-1; the match to TRBD1 covers 9 bases. Trimming took 4 bases from V and 6 from J; bases not matched to a gene: 10. The CDR3 covers 15 residues. Germline V gives CDR1 SGHRS, CDR2 YFSETQ. The CDR3 here is CASSPQGRQGAEAFF. The CDR3 DNA reads TGCGCCAGCAGCCCCCAGGGCCGACAGGGGGCTGAAGCTTTCTTT.

The rearrangement links TRBV5-6 to TRBJ1-2; 7 positions match TRBD1. V lost 0 bases to trimming and J lost 6 bases; unmatched junction nucleotides: 8. This CDR3 is 15 amino acids long. Germline values: CDR1 SGHDT, CDR2 YYEEEE. CDR3 amino acids: CASSLGDRETHGYTF. In DNA form, the CDR3 reads TGTGCCAGCAGCTTGGGGGACAGAGAGACGCATGGCTACACCTTC.

This sequence joins TRBV10-3 and TRBJ1-2; TRBD1 is a possible D gene (6 bases). This CDR3 has 12 amino acids. Between the trimmed V and J ends, which lost 6 bases and 9 bases, there was a span of 14 bases. CDR1 and CDR2 from the germline V gene are ENHRY and SYGVKD. This CDR3 reads CAISSRGSSYTF. CDR3 coding DNA: TGTGCCATCAGCTCGAGGGGGTCTAGCTACACCTTC.

The CDR3: CASSFYGGQMNTEAFF. The CDR3 region has the DNA TGTGCCAGCAGCTTTTACGGGGGACAGATGAACACTGAAGCTTTCTTT. The chain uses TRBV5-6 and TRBJ1-1; 7 positions match TRBD1. The CDR3 totals 16 residues. Trimming at V came to 2 bases and at J to 0 bases, leaving 7 bases not matched to a gene. Looked up from germline, CDR1 is SGHDT and CDR2 is YYEEEE.

The chain is built from TRBV2 and TRBJ2-7, with 7 nucleotides matching TRBD2. Looked up from germline, CDR1 is SNHLY and CDR2 is FYNNEI. The CDR3 consists of 14 residues. V was pared by 6 bases and J by 2 bases, with 7 bases of the junction left unmatched. CDR3 sequence (DNA): TGTGCCAGCAGCCTCGAAGGGAGGGCCTACGAGCAGTACGTC. It encodes CASSLEGRAYEQYV.

V and J are TRBV5-4 and TRBJ2-1; D might be TRBD2 (7 bases). The CDR3 spans 14 residues. Germline V CDR1 and CDR2: SGHNT, YYREEE (reference sequence). Trimming removed 2 bases from V and 8 bases from J, with 14 bases in between. CDR3 bases: TGTGCCAGCAGCTTCGCGGGAGAGGGGGATGAGCAGTTCTTC. Translated: CASSFAGEGDEQFF.

This chain connects TRBV2 to TRBJ1-3; a weak D match, TRBD1 (5 bases). The V gene's germline CDR1 is SNHLY and CDR2 FYNNEI. This CDR3 has 16 residues. The germline V and J ends were trimmed by 10 bases and 0 bases, with 19 bases remaining between them. This chain's CDR3 is CATYTLTASSGNTIYF. The CDR3 DNA follows: TGTGCCACCTATACACTGACAGCGAGCTCTGGAAACACCATATATTTT.

This chain joins TRBV29-1 and TRBJ1-1, with D perhaps matching TRBD1 (5 bases). V gave up 7 bases and J gave up 0 bases, with 12 bases separating them. CDR1 and CDR2 (germline): SQVTM, ANQGSEA. The CDR3 is 13 residues long. The CDR3 nucleotides read TGCAGCGCCGGAGAAGGGGTGAACACTGAAGCTTTCTTT. Encoded protein: CSAGEGVNTEAFF.